The present T cell receptor beta chain was sequenced within a study of T-cell reconstitution after alpha-beta-depleted transplantation in children (dated by TCRdb to about 2016). With respect to the entire study: T-cell immune reconstitution after TCRalphabeta/CD19-depleted allogeneic hematopoietic cell transplantation in children was quantitatively tracked in the study by means of TCR repertoire profiling.

Study-wide conclusions, independent of this receptor: The frequencies of hyperexpanded clones fell over the following months, and after one year, T-cell counts and TCRbeta diversity were mostly attributed to newly produced T cells. In some patients, high TCRbeta diversity at day 60 was attributed to recipient T cells and intrathymic progenitors that had survived conditioning. The apparently early recovery of alphabetaT-cell counts about two months after transplant reportedly depended on only several hundred rapidly expanded clones that came from non-depleted graft cells.

The treatment or condition label on this specimen signifies: allogeneic hematopoietic cell transplantation with graft depleted of TCRalphabeta T cells and CD19 B cells. Transplant recipients were children who received TCRalphabeta/CD19-depleted allogeneic hematopoietic cell grafts. CDR1 LGHNA and CDR2 YSLEER were looked up in the germline V gene. The germline ends are 16 bases apart after V is trimmed by 4 bases and J by 0 bases. The CDR3, cysteine through phenylalanine, is 16 amino acids long. Only the CDR3 region is kept as DNA, spanning 48 bases read in frame from base 1. This clonotype was recorded many times. There is no known antigen for this receptor. No qualities accompany the bases; no much larger clone lies one base away. The library was produced with PCR. TCRdb records Illumina HiSeq 2500 as the sequencer. TCR libraries were prepared with molecular barcoding, using unique molecular identifiers to normalize TCRbeta repertoire quantification. TCRdb applied fastp at Q25 and MiXCR to the public reads, then kept only in-frame beta chains. Merged by CDR3 protein, the rows form single entries marked with the most common genes and DNA. This sample gives fewer than 550,000 distinct CDR3 sequences in total; 10% to 13% of them show up just once. 2% of the sample is held by the ten biggest clonotypes.

The source of this sequence is a child aged 2-15 years with inherited bone marrow failure, due to receive a stem cell transplant. The chain is assembled from TRBV4-3 and TRBJ2-7, with TRBD2 as a weak D call on 6 bases. The starting material was PBMCs, obtained before TCRalphabeta/CD19-depleted stem cell transplant. The CDR3 region reads CASSRRIRDSSYEQYF. The nucleotides are TGCGCCAGCAGCCGAAGAATCCGGGACTCCTCCTACGAGCAGTACTTC.